Following are 12 T cell receptor beta chains from one sample sequenced in a study of blood T cell repertoires in COVID-19. Assay used: immunoSEQ multiplex PCR; TCRdb lists only in-frame clones, some missing. Seen here are around 250,000 clones, around 90% observed once, and the top ten hold less than 0.95%. Sequenced sample: peripheral blood. The receptors were gathered from a woman aged 40 to 50 who had recovered from COVID-19.

The V call is TRBV28, the J call TRBJ2-1; a weak D match, TRBD1 (6 bases). The ends were cut back, 1 base at V and 9 bases at J, with 13 bases in the middle. This CDR3 has 14 amino acids. The germline V gene has CDR1 MDHEN and CDR2 SYDVKM. The CDR3 bases are TGTGCCAGCAGTTTATCGGAGGAAGGGGGTGAGCAGTTCTTC. As protein: CASSLSEEGGEQFF.

The chain combines TRBV2 with TRBJ2-2; a possible D gene is TRBD1 (6 bases). CDR1 is SNHLY and CDR2 is FYNNEI in the germline V gene. The V and J ends lost 6 bases and 0 bases respectively, with 8 bases between them. The length of the CDR3 is 14 residues. The chain's CDR3 is CASRDRTNTGELFF. The DNA of the CDR3 is TGTGCCAGCAGGGACAGAACGAACACCGGGGAGCTGTTTTTT.

The chain joins TRBV5-6 to TRBJ2-7, with D unresolved. The CDR3 sequence is 14 residues long. The V gene's germline CDR1 is SGHDT and CDR2 YYEEEE. Trimming took 4 bases from V and 0 from J, leaving 11 bases between them. The CDR3 loop is CASSPDAGSYEQYF. CDR3 DNA sequence: TGTGCCAGCAGCCCTGACGCAGGCTCCTACGAGCAGTACTTC. The full variable domain, with the rest looked up from reference TRBV5-6 and TRBJ2-7, is DAGVTQSPTHLIKTRGQQVTLRCSPKSGHDTVSWYQQALGQGPQFIFQYYEEEERQRGNFPDRFSGHQFPNYSSELNVNALLLGDSALYLCASSPDAGSYEQYFGPGTRLTVT.

The J gene is TRBJ2-3, the V gene TRBV15; D perhaps matches TRBD2 (5 bases). Trimming cost V 1 base and J 3 bases, with 11 bases left between them. Per germline, CDR1 LNHNV and CDR2 YYDKDF (reference sequence). The CDR3 runs 15 residues. CDR3 coding DNA: TGTGCCACCAGCAGAGCGACTAACCCAACAGATACGCAGTATTTT. Its protein is CATSRATNPTDTQYF.

The chain couples TRBV30 to TRBJ1-4; D possibly corresponds to TRBD1 (5 bases). The CDR3 loop spans 14 amino acids. V lost 0 bases to trimming and J lost 3 bases, with 8 bases between them. Germline-derived CDR1 and CDR2 are GTSNPN and SVGIG (reference sequence). The CDR3 nucleotides are TGTGCCTGGAGTGTGAAGGGGTCTAATGAAAAACTGTTTTTT. As protein: CAWSVKGSNEKLFF.

CDR3 in amino acids: CASKRTGGETQYF. The DNA for the CDR3 is TGTGCCAGCAAAAGGACAGGGGGAGAGACCCAGTACTTC. The chain combines TRBV7-9 with TRBJ2-5; TRBD1 aligns across 10 bases. The V gene end was trimmed by 7 bases and the J gene end by 4 bases; junction bases not matched to a gene: 3. Germline CDR1 and CDR2: SEHNR and FQNEAQ (reference sequence). The CDR3 length is 13 residues.

As regards this clone: Additional DNA sequences in this sample encode the identical CDR3. The chain has TRBV10-3 and TRBJ1-2; a weak D match, TRBD1 (6 bases). The CDR3 loop spans 13 amino acids. CDR1 and CDR2 from the germline V gene are ENHRY and SYGVKD. Trimming removed 2 bases at V and 4 bases at J, with 8 bases between. The DNA for the CDR3 is TGTGCCATCAGTGAGCCGGACAGCTATGGCTACACCTTC. Protein sequence: CAISEPDSYGYTF.

The V and J genes are TRBV4-2 and TRBJ2-1; 11 bases agree with TRBD2. CDR1 and CDR2 (germline): LGHNA, YNFKEQ. With 0 bases clipped from V and 8 bases from J, the junction kept 9 bases outside the gene matches. This CDR3 comprises 17 residues. CDR3 loop: CASSQEGIAGGFDEQFF. Here the CDR3 DNA reads TGTGCCAGCAGCCAAGAGGGGATAGCGGGAGGGTTCGATGAGCAGTTCTTC.

The chain joins TRBV6-5 to TRBJ2-1; D is unresolved. The germline gives CDR1 MNHEY, CDR2 SVGAGI. The CDR3 is 15 amino acids. V lost 5 bases and J lost 6, with 17 bases in between. The chain's CDR3 is CASSRSPRNGNEQFF. The CDR3 bases are TGTGCCAGCAGTCGAAGCCCCCGAAATGGCAATGAGCAGTTCTTC.

CDR3 nucleotides: TGTGCCAGCAGCCGAGGACTAGCGGAACAAGAGACCCAGTACTTC. It encodes CASSRGLAEQETQYF. This chain connects TRBV11-2 to TRBJ2-5; 10 bases fit TRBD2. Germline V gene sequence: CDR1 SGHAT, CDR2 FQNNGV. The CDR3 sequence is 15 residues long. Trimming at V came to 5 bases and at J to 2 bases, leaving 5 bases not matched to a gene.

This rearrangement joins TRBV9 to TRBJ2-2, with 7 bases identical to TRBD2. The germline CDR1 and CDR2 sequences are SGDLS and YYNGEE. V gave up 0 bases and J gave up 2 bases; unmatched junction bases: 10. There are 18 residues in the CDR3. This CDR3 is CASSVATSETANTGELFF. The CDR3 bases are TGTGCCAGCAGCGTAGCAACTAGCGAGACCGCAAACACCGGGGAGCTGTTTTTT. The full variable domain, its missing parts supplied by reference TRBV9 and TRBJ2-2, is DSGVTQTPKHLITATGQRVTLRCSPRSGDLSVYWYQQSLDQGLQFLIQYYNGEERAKGNILERFSAQQFPDLHSELNLSSLELGDSALYFCASSVATSETANTGELFFGEGSRLTVL.

The V call is TRBV11-2, the J call TRBJ1-1, with a tentative D call TRBD1 (6 bases). Germline V gives CDR1 SGHAT, CDR2 FQNNGV. This CDR3 region has 15 residues. V gave up 3 bases and J gave up 1 base, with 12 bases separating them. CDR3 amino acids: CASSFHRVWNTEAFF. DNA for the CDR3: TGTGCCAGCAGCTTCCACAGGGTATGGAACACTGAAGCTTTCTTT.